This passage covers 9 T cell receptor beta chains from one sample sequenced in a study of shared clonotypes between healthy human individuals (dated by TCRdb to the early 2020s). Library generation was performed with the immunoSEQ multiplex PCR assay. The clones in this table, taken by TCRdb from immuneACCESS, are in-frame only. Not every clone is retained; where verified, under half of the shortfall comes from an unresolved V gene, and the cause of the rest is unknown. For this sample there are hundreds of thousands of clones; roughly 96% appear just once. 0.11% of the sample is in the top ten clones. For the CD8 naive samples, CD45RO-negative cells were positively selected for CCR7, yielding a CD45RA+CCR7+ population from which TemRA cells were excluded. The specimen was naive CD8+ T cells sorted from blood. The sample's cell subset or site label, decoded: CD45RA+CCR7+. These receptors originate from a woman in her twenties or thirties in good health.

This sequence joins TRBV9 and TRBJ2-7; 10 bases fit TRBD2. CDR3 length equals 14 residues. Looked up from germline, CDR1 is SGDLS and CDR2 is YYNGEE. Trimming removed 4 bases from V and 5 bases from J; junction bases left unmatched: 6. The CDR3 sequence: CASSSGLAIDEQYF. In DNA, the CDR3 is TGTGCCAGCAGCTCGGGACTAGCGATTGACGAGCAGTACTTC.

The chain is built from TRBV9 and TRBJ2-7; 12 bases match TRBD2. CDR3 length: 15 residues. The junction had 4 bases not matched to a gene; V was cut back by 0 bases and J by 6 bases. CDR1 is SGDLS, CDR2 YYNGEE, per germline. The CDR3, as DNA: TGTGCCAGCAGCGTAGGAGGGACTAGCGGGTCCGAGCAGTACTTC. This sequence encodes CASSVGGTSGSEQYF.

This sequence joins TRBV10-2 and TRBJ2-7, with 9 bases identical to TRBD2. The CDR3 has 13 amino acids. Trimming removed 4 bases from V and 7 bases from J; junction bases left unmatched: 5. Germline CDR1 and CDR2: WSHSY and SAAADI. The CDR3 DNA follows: TGCGCCAGCAGTGTAGCGGGAGTAAATGAGCAGTACTTC. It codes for CASSVAGVNEQYF.

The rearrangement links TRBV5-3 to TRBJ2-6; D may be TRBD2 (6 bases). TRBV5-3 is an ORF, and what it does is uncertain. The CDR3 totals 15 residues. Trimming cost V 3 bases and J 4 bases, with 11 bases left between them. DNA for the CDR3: TGTGCCAGAAGCTACGGGACTGGGGGGGCCAACGTCCTGACTTTC. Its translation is CARSYGTGGANVLTF.

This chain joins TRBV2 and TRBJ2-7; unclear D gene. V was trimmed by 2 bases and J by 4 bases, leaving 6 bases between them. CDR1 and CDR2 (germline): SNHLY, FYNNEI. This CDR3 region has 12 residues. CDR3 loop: CASSERPYEQYF. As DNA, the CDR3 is TGTGCCAGCAGTGAACGCCCTTACGAGCAGTACTTC.

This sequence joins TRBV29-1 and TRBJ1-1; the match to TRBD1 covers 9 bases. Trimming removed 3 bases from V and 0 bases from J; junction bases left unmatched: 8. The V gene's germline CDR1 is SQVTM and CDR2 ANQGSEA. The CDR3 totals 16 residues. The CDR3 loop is CSVDARTGAMNTEAFF. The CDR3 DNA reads TGCAGCGTTGATGCGCGGACAGGGGCTATGAACACTGAAGCTTTCTTT.

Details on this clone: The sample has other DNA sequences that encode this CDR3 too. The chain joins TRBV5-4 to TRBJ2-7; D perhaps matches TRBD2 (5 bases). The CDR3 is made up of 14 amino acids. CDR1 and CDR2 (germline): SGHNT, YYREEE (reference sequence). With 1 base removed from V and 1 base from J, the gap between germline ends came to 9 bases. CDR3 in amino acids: CASSLYGGSYEQYF. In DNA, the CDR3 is TGTGCCAGCAGCTTGTATGGCGGGTCCTACGAGCAGTACTTC.

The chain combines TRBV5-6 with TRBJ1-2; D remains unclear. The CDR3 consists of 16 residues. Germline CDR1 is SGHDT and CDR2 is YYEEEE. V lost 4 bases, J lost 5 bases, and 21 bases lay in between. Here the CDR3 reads CASSPGPSRDGYGYTF. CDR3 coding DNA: TGTGCCAGCAGCCCTGGGCCCTCTAGGGATGGGTATGGCTACACCTTC.

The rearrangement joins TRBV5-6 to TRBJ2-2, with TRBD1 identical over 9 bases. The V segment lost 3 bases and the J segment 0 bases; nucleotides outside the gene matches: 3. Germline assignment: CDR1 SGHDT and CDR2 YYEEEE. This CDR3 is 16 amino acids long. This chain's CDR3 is CASSSWTGANTGELFF. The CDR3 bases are TGTGCCAGCAGCTCATGGACAGGGGCGAACACCGGGGAGCTGTTTTTT.